These T cell receptor beta chains were read from a single sample in a study of blood T cell repertoires in COVID-19. The method was immunoSEQ multiplex PCR; TCRdb's version includes in-frame clones alone and lacks a portion of them. The sample consists of around 180,000 clones, around 88% of them appearing once. Material: PBMCs or T cells enriched from blood (not recorded which). Receptors were obtained from a woman in her thirties who had recovered from COVID-19. The CDR3 runs from the conserved cysteine through the conserved F or W. A D gene is named only where the DNA matches it firmly. A row's size may be missing; if present it is once, few, many or a size class.

clone_size	v_call	j_call	d_call	cdr3_nt	cdr3_aa
.	TRBV6-5	TRBJ1-5	.	TGTGCCAGCAGTTACAGCTACAGAAATCAGCCCCAGCATTTT	CASSYSYRNQPQHF
.	TRBV18	TRBJ2-1	TRBD2	TGTGCCAGCTCAATACCGGGACTAGCGGGAGGTCGTAATGAGCAGTTCTTC	CASSIPGLAGGRNEQFF
.	TRBV5-1	TRBJ2-3	.	TGCGCCAGCAGCTTGAATCTCCCAGATACGCAGTATTTT	CASSLNLPDTQYF
.	TRBV3-1/TRBV3-2	TRBJ1-5	TRBD1	TGTGCCAGCAGCCAGACAGGGGGCAATCAGCCCCAGCATTTT	CASSQTGGNQPQHF
.	TRBV14	TRBJ1-2	.	TGTGCCAGCAGCCCAACTTCCGACAGGTTTTCTAATGGCTACACCTTC	CASSPTSDRFSNGYTF
.	TRBV28	TRBJ2-7	.	TGTGCCAGCAGGACACGGACAACCTACGAGCAGTACTTC	CASRTRTTYEQYF
.	TRBV6-2/TRBV6-3	TRBJ2-7	.	TGTGCCAGCAGTTACAGCCCAGGGCTTGGCGTCGAGCAGTACTTC	CASSYSPGLGVEQYF
.	TRBV28	TRBJ1-3	.	TGTGCCAGCAGTTTCGCCAGCTCTGGAAACACCATATATTTT	CASSFASSGNTIYF
.	TRBV28	TRBJ1-6	.	TGTGCCAGCAGCCCCAGGACACCCAATAATTCACCCCTCCACTTT	CASSPRTPNNSPLHF
.	TRBV5-4	TRBJ2-7	TRBD1	TGTGCCAGCAGCCAAATGGACAGGGTTTCCTACGAGCAGTACTTC	CASSQMDRVSYEQYF
.	TRBV24-1	TRBJ2-7	.	TGTGCCACCAGTGATTTGGGGGAGTACGAGCAGTACTTC	CATSDLGEYEQYF
once	TRBV19	TRBJ2-1	.	TGTGCCAGTAGTATAGGACTAGGGGTAGTGGATGAGCAGTTCTTC	CASSIGLGVVDEQFF
.	TRBV3-1/TRBV3-2	TRBJ2-7	TRBD2	TGTGCCAGCAGCCAAGATCCAGGGAGGGTCTACGAGCAGTACTTC	CASSQDPGRVYEQYF
.	TRBV11-3	TRBJ2-1	.	TGTGCCAGCAGCTCTAGGGGGGGGGATCAGTACAATGAGCAGTTCTTC	CASSSRGGDQYNEQFF
.	TRBV6-1	TRBJ2-7	.	TGTGCCAGCAGTGACAGCTACGAGCAGTACTTC	CASSDSYEQYF
once	TRBV10-2	TRBJ2-2	.	TGCGCCAGCAGTCGAGGCCCCCCCCGCGGCGGGGAGCTGTTTTTT	CASSRGPPRGGELFF
.	TRBV27	TRBJ1-1	.	TGTGCCAGCAGAATTACAGGGAACACTGAAGCTTTCTTT	CASRITGNTEAFF
.	TRBV9	TRBJ1-2	TRBD1	TGTGCCAGCAGCGGAGACAGGGGGTATGTCTACACCTTC	CASSGDRGYVYTF
once	TRBV19	TRBJ2-3	TRBD2	TGTGCCAGTAGTTCGGGAGGACATAAGGATACGCAGTATTTT	CASSSGGHKDTQYF
.	TRBV5-1	TRBJ2-1	TRBD2	TGCGCCAGCACCAATACCGGGACTAGCGGGAGCTACAATGAGCAGTTCTTC	CASTNTGTSGSYNEQFF
.	TRBV10-1	TRBJ1-2	.	TGCGCCAGCAGTGAACAGGCTAACTATGGCTACACCTTC	CASSEQANYGYTF
once	TRBV28	TRBJ2-7	.	TGTGCCAGCAGTGTTGGTGGGACACCTTCCTACGAGCAGTACTTC	CASSVGGTPSYEQYF
.	TRBV4-2	TRBJ2-1	TRBD2	TGTGCCAGCAGCCAAGTACTAGCGGGAGATTTGGACAATGAGCAGTTCTTC	CASSQVLAGDLDNEQFF
.	TRBV5-1	TRBJ2-5	.	TGCGCCAGCAGCAGACTCCCTACTAGCAGACAAGAGACCCAGTACTTC	CASSRLPTSRQETQYF
few	TRBV10-3	TRBJ1-1	.	TGTGCCATCAGTGAGACGGGAGGGAACACTGAAGCTTTCTTT	CAISETGGNTEAFF
.	TRBV5-5	TRBJ1-2	.	TGTGCCAGCAGCCCCACAATGACAGCTTGGTATGGCTACACCTTC	CASSPTMTAWYGYTF
once	TRBV7-3	TRBJ2-7	.	TGTGCCAGCAGCTTACAGGATTACGAGCAGTACTTC	CASSLQDYEQYF
.	TRBV5-5	TRBJ1-2	.	TGTGCCAGCAGTGAAGCGACCGCGTATTATGGCTACACCTTC	CASSEATAYYGYTF
.	TRBV11-2	TRBJ2-5	TRBD2	TGTGCCAGCAGCACACCCCAAGGGAGGGGAGAGACCCAGTACTTC	CASSTPQGRGETQYF
.	TRBV7-8	TRBJ2-5	TRBD1	TGTGCCAGCAGCTTAGGCGGACAGGGAGTAGGGACCCAGTACTTC	CASSLGGQGVGTQYF
.	TRBV6-5	TRBJ1-2	.	TGTGCCAGCAGTCCTCCTGTAATGGGCGAGAATGGCTACACCTTC	CASSPPVMGENGYTF
.	TRBV4-1	TRBJ2-3	TRBD2	TGCGCCAGCAGCCAAGGCACTCTAGCGGGAGGCACAGATACGCAGTATTTT	CASSQGTLAGGTDTQYF
few	TRBV23-1	TRBJ2-7	.	TGCGCCAGCAGTCAGACGGACAGAGGGTGTGACGAGCAGTACTTC	CASSQTDRGCDEQYF
few	TRBV27	TRBJ2-2	TRBD2	TGTGCCAGCAGTTTACGGACCAGGGCAAGTGGAACTAGCGGGAGGGCCCGAGGCACCGGGGAGCTGTTTTTT	CASSLRTRASGTSGRARGTGELFF
.	TRBV5-1	TRBJ2-7	.	TGCGCCAGCAGTCGGGACACCGCCTACGAGCAGTACTTC	CASSRDTAYEQYF
.	TRBV2	TRBJ2-1	TRBD2	TGTGCCACCCACGAGCGGGAGGTAAACAATGAGCAGTTCTTC	CATHEREVNNEQFF
once	TRBV11-2	TRBJ1-2	.	TGTGCCAGCAGCTTATTTAAGGTCGCGGAGGGCTACACCTTC	CASSLFKVAEGYTF
.	TRBV18	TRBJ2-1	TRBD1	TGTGCCAGCTCCCCCCCGGGACAGGGATCCAATGAGCAGTTCTTC	CASSPPGQGSNEQFF
.	TRBV3-1/TRBV3-2	TRBJ1-2	TRBD1	TGTGCCAGCAGCCACTCCCCCGGGACAGGGGATGGCTACACCTTC	CASSHSPGTGDGYTF
.	TRBV19	TRBJ1-2	TRBD1	TGTGCCAGTAGCCACCCAGGGGGGAACTATGGCTACACCTTC	CASSHPGGNYGYTF
.	TRBV19	TRBJ2-1	.	TGTGCCAGTAGGAAGAGCGCTTACAATGAGCAGTTCTTC	CASRKSAYNEQFF
.	TRBV19	TRBJ2-1	TRBD1	TGTGCCAGTAGCGACGACAGGGGCAATGAGCAGTTCTTC	CASSDDRGNEQFF
.	TRBV11-1	TRBJ2-3	.	TGTGCCAGCAGCCGGCGACTGGAAGATACGCAGTATTTT	CASSRRLEDTQYF
once	TRBV19	TRBJ1-4	.	TGTGCCAGTAGTATACAAGCCACGGGAAATGAAAAACTGTTTTTT	CASSIQATGNEKLFF
.	TRBV12-5	TRBJ1-3	.	TGTGCTAGTGGCCGCCCTAGTGAAAGAGACACCATATATTTT	CASGRPSERDTIYF